This T cell receptor beta chain was profiled in a study of neoadjuvant nivolumab and ipilimumab in lung cancer. Study conclusions and caveats: Only two of four nivolumab-treated tumors gained richness and clonality by surgery. Higher pretherapy blood TCR richness went with higher resected-tumor richness.

The V and J ends lost 5 bases and 0 bases respectively, with 17 bases between them. CDR3 length: 16 residues. Germline V CDR1 and CDR2: SGHTA, FQGNSA. Profiling relied on immunoSEQ multiplex PCR, and the TCRdb table lists in-frame clones only, not all of them. Altogether over 25,000 clones are present, 75% to 90% being singletons, with the ten largest covering less than 7%. Only one count was recorded for this clone. Antigen specificity is unknown. The sequenced sample was peripheral blood, obtained before neoadjuvant nivolumab, alone or with ipilimumab. The J gene is TRBJ2-7, the V gene TRBV7-2; either TRBD1 or TRBD2 may supply D (5 bases each). The TCR sequence derives from an adult with non-small cell lung cancer. DNA for the CDR3: TGTGCCAGCAGCATAACCTCCGGGGCCAGCTCCTACGAGCAGTACTTC. Encoded protein: CASSITSGASSYEQYF.